One TCR beta chain is described in this entry. The PCR primers covered 54 TRBV and 13 TRBJ segments. TCRdb's table, derived via immunoSEQ multiplex PCR, lists solely in-frame clones and lacks some. The table shows under 2,500 clones, with 65% to 75% occurring only once. The source of the sample is a study of T cell repertoires and HLA-DP antigens. Whole-study context: A couple of male donors and one female donor spanned ages 18-to-29 through 60-to-69.

Trimming removed 6 bases from V and 7 bases from J; junction bases left unmatched: 3. This CDR3 contains 13 residues. Germline CDR1 is MNHEY and CDR2 is SMNVEV (reference sequence). HeLa cells expressing allogeneic DPB1 restimulated the roughly 15-day-expanded CD4+ cells for approximately a day. HeLa stimulator cells carried retrovirally transduced HLA-DPA1/DPB1, HLA-DM, invariant chain and CD80. Cocultures used a 3:1 ratio of CD4+ cells to 100 Gy-irradiated HeLa, with 50 to 55 U/mL IL-2. The TCR sequence derives from a man aged 45-65 years in good health and CMV-seronegative. The sample consisted of CD137- CD4+ T cells from cultured PBMCs. The V and J genes are TRBV27 and TRBJ1-6; 7 bases line up with TRBD1. The chain's CDR3 is CASRGTVNSPLHF. DNA of the CDR3: TGTGCCAGCAGGGGGACAGTAAATTCACCCCTCCACTTT.